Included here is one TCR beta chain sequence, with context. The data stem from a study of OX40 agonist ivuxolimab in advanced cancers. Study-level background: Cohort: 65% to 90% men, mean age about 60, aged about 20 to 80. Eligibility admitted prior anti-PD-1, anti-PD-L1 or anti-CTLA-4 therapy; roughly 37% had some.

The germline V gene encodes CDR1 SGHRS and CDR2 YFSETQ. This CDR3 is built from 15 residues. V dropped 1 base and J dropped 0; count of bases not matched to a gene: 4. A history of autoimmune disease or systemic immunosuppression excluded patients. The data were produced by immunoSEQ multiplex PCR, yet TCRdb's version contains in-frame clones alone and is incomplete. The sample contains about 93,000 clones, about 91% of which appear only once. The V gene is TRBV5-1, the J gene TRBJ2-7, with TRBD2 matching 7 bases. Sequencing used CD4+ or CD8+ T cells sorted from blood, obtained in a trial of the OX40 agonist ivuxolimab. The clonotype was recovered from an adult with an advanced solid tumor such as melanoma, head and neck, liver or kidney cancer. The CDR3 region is CASSLIGGNSYEQYF. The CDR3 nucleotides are TGCGCCAGCAGCTTGATCGGGGGGAACTCCTACGAGCAGTACTTC.